Following are 31 T cell receptor beta chains from one sample sequenced in a study of blood T cell repertoires in COVID-19. Clones were read by immunoSEQ multiplex PCR, and TCRdb kept only the in-frame ones, dropping some. The sample consists of 85,000 to 100,000 clones, around 90% of them appearing once. Sequencing was performed on peripheral blood. The origin of the receptors is a man in his fifties or sixties with COVID-19, enrolled during active disease.

J is TRBJ1-2 and V is TRBV7-3; perhaps TRBD1 as D (6 bases). CDR3 length: 16 amino acids. With 0 bases removed from V and 0 bases from J, the gap between germline ends came to 11 bases. Germline V lookup: CDR1 SGHTA, CDR2 FQGTGA. CDR3 in DNA: TGTGCCAGCAGCTTAACCCCAGGGACAACTAACTATGGCTACACCTTC. Its translation: CASSLTPGTTNYGYTF.

Remarks on this clone: Other DNA sequences within the sample encode an identical CDR3. The chain employs TRBV10-3 and TRBJ2-3; the match to TRBD1 covers 7 bases. Trimming cost V 4 bases and J 3 bases; bases outside gene matches: 1. Germline CDR1 reads ENHRY; CDR2 reads SYGVKD. CDR3 length: 13 residues. This chain's CDR3 is CAISGQGTDTQYF. DNA of the CDR3: TGTGCCATCAGTGGACAGGGAACAGATACGCAGTATTTT.

The chain employs TRBV4-3 and TRBJ1-6, with TRBD1 matching over 8 bases. With 0 bases clipped from V and 10 bases from J, the junction kept 8 bases outside the gene matches. CDR1 is LGHNA, CDR2 YSLEER, per germline. The CDR3 runs 16 residues. CDR3 nucleotides: TGCGCCAGCAGCCAAGACACGCAGGGGGCGGGGTCACCCCTCCACTTT. It is translated as CASSQDTQGAGSPLHF.

The genes are TRBV19 and TRBJ2-2; 8 nucleotides align to TRBD1. This CDR3 contains 14 residues. With 8 bases clipped from V and 3 bases from J, the junction kept 5 bases outside the gene matches. Per the germline V gene, CDR1 is LNHDA and CDR2 is SQIVND (reference sequence). The CDR3 reads CASRTGSHTGELFF. In nucleotides, the CDR3 is TGTGCCAGTCGGACAGGGAGTCACACCGGGGAGCTGTTTTTT.

This chain joins TRBV30 and TRBJ1-6; D is unresolved. The CDR3 is 14 residues long. Trimming left V 5 bases short and J 0 bases short, with 8 bases between. Germline V CDR1 and CDR2: GTSNPN, SVGIG (reference sequence). The CDR3 DNA reads TGTGCCTGGGCGGGGAGCTCCTATAATTCACCCCTCCACTTT. Translating gives CAWAGSSYNSPLHF.

The rearrangement links TRBV7-2 to TRBJ1-2, with 10 positions matching TRBD1. V lost 4 bases and J lost 7; bases outside the gene matches: 15. Looked up from germline, CDR1 is SGHTA and CDR2 is FQGNSA. CDR3 size: 17 residues. The CDR3 here is CASSSSIGTGANTGYTF. The CDR3 DNA sequence: TGTGCCAGCAGCTCATCCATTGGGACAGGGGCAAATACTGGCTACACCTTC.

V usage is TRBV30 and J usage is TRBJ1-1; D not resolved. In germline, CDR1 is GTSNPN, CDR2 SVGIG (reference sequence). Trimming removed 0 bases at V and 1 base at J, with 6 bases between. The CDR3 consists of 13 residues. CDR3 amino acids: CAWSVNRNTEAFF. The CDR3 DNA reads TGTGCCTGGAGTGTTAACAGGAACACTGAAGCTTTCTTT. The entire variable domain, with the rest obtained from reference TRBV30 and TRBJ1-1, is as follows: SQTIHQWPATLVQPVGSPLSLECTVEGTSNPNLYWYRQAAGRGLQLLFYSVGIGQISSEVPQNLSASRPQDRQFILSSKKLLLSDSGFYLCAWSVNRNTEAFFGQGTRLTVV.

The rearrangement joins TRBV9 to TRBJ2-7; D might be TRBD2 (6 bases). Germline values: CDR1 SGDLS, CDR2 YYNGEE. The CDR3 spans 12 residues. CDR3 loop: CARRGDGYEQYF. For the CDR3, the DNA is TGTGCGAGGAGGGGAGATGGCTACGAGCAGTACTTC.

The rearrangement joins TRBV28 to TRBJ2-5; D is possibly TRBD1 (5 bases). The CDR3 has 15 amino acids. V was shortened by 10 bases and J by 1 base, with 19 bases between the two germline ends. In germline, CDR1 is MDHEN, CDR2 SYDVKM. The CDR3 protein is CATAKGRATQETQYF. The CDR3 DNA reads as TGTGCCACCGCTAAGGGCAGGGCAACCCAAGAGACCCAGTACTTC.

This clone was seen a handful of times. The chain combines TRBV28 with TRBJ2-7, with a tentative D call TRBD2 (5 bases). Trimming left V 7 bases short and J 6 bases short, with 16 bases between. The CDR3 is made up of 13 amino acids. CDR1 MDHEN and CDR2 SYDVKM come from the germline V gene. CDR3 loop: CASIGLGTGEQYF. DNA for the CDR3: TGTGCCAGCATCGGACTGGGAACTGGCGAGCAGTACTTC.

The gene calls are TRBV2 and TRBJ2-7, with 9 bases lining up with TRBD1. Looked up from germline, CDR1 is SNHLY and CDR2 is FYNNEI. The CDR3 covers 15 residues. V trimming: 3 bases; J trimming: 4 bases; junction bases outside the gene matches: 7. The CDR3 coding sequence is TGTGCCAGCAGTGAGGCGACAGGGGGTATTTACGAGCAGTACTTC. Amino acids: CASSEATGGIYEQYF.

The CDR3 is CASSFLAGGRRNEQFF. The DNA of the CDR3 is TGTGCCAGCAGCTTCCTAGCGGGGGGGCGACGAAATGAGCAGTTCTTC. The chain uses TRBV7-6 and TRBJ2-1; 12 positions agree with TRBD2. CDR1 is SGHVS and CDR2 is FNYEAQ in the germline V gene. The V segment lost 3 bases and the J segment 7 bases; nucleotides outside the gene matches: 7. The CDR3 loop spans 16 amino acids.

Note on this clone: The identical CDR3 is also encoded by other nucleotide sequences in the sample. The chain combines TRBV5-1 with TRBJ1-4; tentative D call: TRBD1 (5 bases). V was cut by 2 bases and J by 0 bases, with 5 bases left in between. The CDR3 extends over 14 amino acids. Germline V gene lookup returns CDR1 SGHRS and CDR2 YFSETQ. The CDR3 bases are TGCGCCAGCAGCTTAGGGGCAACTAATGAAAAACTGTTTTTT. This gives the protein CASSLGATNEKLFF.

The rearrangement uses TRBV7-2 and TRBJ2-7, with a weak D call TRBD1 (5 bases). Trimming removed 2 bases from V and 4 bases from J, with 15 bases in between. The germline gives CDR1 SGHTA, CDR2 FQGNSA. CDR3 length equals 15 residues. The CDR3 DNA reads TGTGCCAGCAGCTTAAACTGGGCAGGGCGATACGAGCAGTACTTC. This gives the protein CASSLNWAGRYEQYF.

The chain couples TRBV19 to TRBJ1-2; TRBD1 might be the D (5 bases). Trimming shortened V by 4 bases and J by 3 bases, and 9 bases separated the two germline ends. This CDR3 is 13 amino acids long. CDR1 LNHDA and CDR2 SQIVND come from the germline V gene (reference sequence). The CDR3 coding sequence is TGTGCCAGTAGTACCGACAGCTACTATGGCTACACCTTC. Translating gives CASSTDSYYGYTF.

Here the CDR3 DNA reads TGCGCCAGCAGCTCCGAGCGGGGACGGGGCCGCTCCTACGAGCAGTACTTC. It codes for CASSSERGRGRSYEQYF. The chain is built from TRBV5-1 and TRBJ2-7; 7 nucleotides agree with TRBD2. This CDR3 is built from 17 residues. Germline V gives CDR1 SGHRS, CDR2 YFSETQ. V trimming: 3 bases; J trimming: 0 bases; junction bases outside the gene matches: 12.

This chain connects TRBV5-1 to TRBJ1-2; perhaps TRBD1 as D (6 bases). CDR1 and CDR2 (germline): SGHRS, YFSETQ. The CDR3 has 14 residues. V was pared by 0 bases and J by 4 bases, with 10 bases between. The CDR3 is CASSLDQGSYGYTF. CDR3 nucleotide sequence: TGCGCCAGCAGCTTGGATCAGGGGAGCTATGGCTACACCTTC.

The chain joins TRBV20-1 to TRBJ2-7, with 7 bases lining up with TRBD1. CDR3 length: 11 amino acids. Germline V gene sequence: CDR1 DFQATT, CDR2 SNEGSKA (reference sequence). The DNA of the CDR3 is TGCAGGGCAGACAGGGATTACGAGCAGTACTTC. It yields the protein CRADRDYEQYF.

V gene TRBV7-9 combines with J gene TRBJ2-2; no clear D. Germline V gene data show CDR1 as SEHNR and CDR2 as FQNEAQ (reference sequence). Trimming took off 4 bases at V and 0 bases at J, with 6 bases between the two ends. CDR3 length equals 14 residues. CDR3 DNA: TGTGCCAGCAGCTCCCAATCGAACACCGGGGAGCTGTTTTTT. This translates into CASSSQSNTGELFF.

The genes are TRBV5-8 and TRBJ1-6; 9 bases are shared with TRBD1. The V segment lost 5 bases and the J segment 5 bases; nucleotides outside the gene matches: 5. Germline assignment: CDR1 SGHTS and CDR2 YDEGEE. The CDR3 extends over 15 amino acids. CDR3 sequence: CASSRTGEDNSPLHF. The CDR3 bases are TGTGCCAGCAGTAGGACAGGGGAAGATAATTCACCCCTCCACTTT.

The rearrangement joins TRBV6-5 to TRBJ1-1; D perhaps matches TRBD1 (5 bases). V was shortened by 7 bases and J by 1 base, with 16 bases between the two germline ends. The CDR3 sequence is 15 residues long. Germline CDR1 is MNHEY and CDR2 is SVGAGI. The CDR3 nucleotides are TGTGCCAGCACCCTCACTTACAGGAAGAACACTGAAGCTTTCTTT. As protein: CASTLTYRKNTEAFF.

CDR3: CSVDPRGTSFYFEQYF. CDR3 DNA: TGCAGCGTTGATCCCAGAGGTACATCGTTTTACTTCGAGCAGTACTTC. The rearrangement links TRBV29-1 to TRBJ2-7; D not resolved. Germline loops: CDR1 SQVTM, CDR2 ANQGSEA. Trimming left V 3 bases short and J 6 bases short, with 24 bases between. This CDR3 contains 16 residues.

The chain is built from TRBV10-1 and TRBJ2-7; D might be TRBD1 (5 bases). The ends were cut back, 2 bases at V and 1 base at J, with 6 bases in the middle. This CDR3 is built from 13 residues. CDR1 is WNHNN, CDR2 SYGVQD, per germline (reference sequence). In nucleotides, the CDR3 is TGCGCCAGCAGTGAGGGACATTCCTACGAGCAGTACTTC. Protein product: CASSEGHSYEQYF.

The genes are TRBV5-1 and TRBJ2-2, with D perhaps matching TRBD1 (6 bases). V dropped 6 bases and J dropped 6 bases, with 18 bases sitting between them. The CDR3 consists of 15 residues. Germline CDR1 reads SGHRS; CDR2 reads YFSETQ. CDR3 in amino acids: CASTTGTTGAGELFF. The CDR3 DNA reads as TGCGCCAGCACAACCGGGACAACCGGGGCCGGGGAGCTGTTTTTT.

The chain uses TRBV3-1 (or the pseudogene TRBV3-2) and TRBJ1-1; D not resolved. V lost 0 bases and J lost 4, with 9 bases in between. This CDR3 comprises 14 residues. Germline V lookup: CDR1 LGHDT, CDR2 YNNKEL (reference sequence). The CDR3 protein is CASSQEGGSTEAFF. The CDR3 DNA sequence: TGTGCCAGCAGCCAAGAGGGCGGGAGCACTGAAGCTTTCTTT.

The J gene is TRBJ1-2, the V gene TRBV6-5, with a weak D call TRBD1 (6 bases). The CDR3 sequence is 14 residues long. Germline CDR1 and CDR2: MNHEY and SVGAGI. The germline V and J ends were trimmed by 2 bases and 4 bases, with 11 bases remaining between them. CDR3 sequence (DNA): TGTGCCAGCAGTTACGGGATGGGGGCCTATGGCTACACCTTC. This gives the protein CASSYGMGAYGYTF.

The chain employs TRBV2 and TRBJ2-7, with 8 bases identical to TRBD1. The CDR3 contains 16 residues. CDR1 SNHLY and CDR2 FYNNEI come from the germline V gene. Trimming removed 0 bases from V and 1 base from J; junction bases left unmatched: 5. The CDR3 spells CASSEAQGANSYEQYF. The DNA for the CDR3 is TGTGCCAGCAGTGAAGCCCAGGGGGCGAATTCCTACGAGCAGTACTTC.

The chain links TRBV5-5 to TRBJ1-1; D uncertain. The germline V and J ends were trimmed by 2 bases and 7 bases, with 12 bases remaining between them. Germline CDR1 reads SGHKS; CDR2 reads YYEKEE (reference sequence). The CDR3 is 13 amino acids. CDR3 in amino acids: CASSLTSQFEAFF. CDR3 coding DNA: TGTGCCAGCAGCTTAACCTCGCAGTTTGAAGCTTTCTTT.

The rearrangement links TRBV9 to TRBJ1-1; TRBD1 is a possible D gene (6 bases). Germline-derived CDR1 and CDR2 are SGDLS and YYNGEE. Trimming stripped 4 bases from V and 11 bases from J, with 24 bases between. This CDR3 region has 15 residues. The CDR3 DNA reads TGTGCCAGCAGCCCCAATCACAGGGCCCCGTGGTTGGCTTTCTTT. Translated, it gives CASSPNHRAPWLAFF.

The genes are TRBV19 and TRBJ1-1; weak D call: TRBD1 (6 bases). Germline V gene sequence: CDR1 LNHDA, CDR2 SQIVND (reference sequence). With 5 bases removed from V and 1 base from J, the gap between germline ends came to 11 bases. CDR3 size: 14 residues. The CDR3 DNA reads TGTGCCAGTAGTGGATTACAGGGGAACACTGAAGCTTTCTTT. This gives the protein CASSGLQGNTEAFF. The full variable domain, with the rest looked up from reference TRBV19 and TRBJ1-1, is DGGITQSPKYLFRKEGQNVTLSCEQNLNHDAMYWYRQDPGQGLRLIYYSQIVNDFQKGDIAEGYSVSREKKESFPLTVTSAQKNPTAFYLCASSGLQGNTEAFFGQGTRLTVV.

With respect to this clone: An end of the junction does not agree with germline; a read error may underlie this. The genes are TRBV5-4 and TRBJ1-1, with D unclear. The length of the CDR3 is 12 residues. Germline loops: CDR1 SGHNT, CDR2 YYREEE (reference sequence). The CDR3 DNA sequence: TGTGCCAGCAGCTTGTATAACACAGAAGCTTTCTTT. Its protein is CASSLYNTEAFF.